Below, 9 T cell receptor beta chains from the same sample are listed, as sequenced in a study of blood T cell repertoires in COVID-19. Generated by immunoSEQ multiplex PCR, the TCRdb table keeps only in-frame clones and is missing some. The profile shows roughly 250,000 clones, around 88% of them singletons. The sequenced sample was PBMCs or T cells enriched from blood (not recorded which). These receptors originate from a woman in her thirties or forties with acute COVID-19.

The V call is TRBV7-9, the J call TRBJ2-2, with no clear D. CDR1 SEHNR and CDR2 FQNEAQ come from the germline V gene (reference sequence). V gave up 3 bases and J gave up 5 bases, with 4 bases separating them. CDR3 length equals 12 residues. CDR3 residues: CASSLRTGELFF. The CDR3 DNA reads TGTGCCAGCAGCTTGAGAACCGGGGAGCTGTTTTTT.

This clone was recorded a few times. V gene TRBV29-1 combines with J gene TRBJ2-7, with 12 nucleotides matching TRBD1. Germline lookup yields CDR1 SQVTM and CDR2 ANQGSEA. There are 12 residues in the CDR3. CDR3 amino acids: CSAGTGGDEQYV. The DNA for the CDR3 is TGCAGTGCCGGGACAGGGGGCGACGAGCAGTACGTC.

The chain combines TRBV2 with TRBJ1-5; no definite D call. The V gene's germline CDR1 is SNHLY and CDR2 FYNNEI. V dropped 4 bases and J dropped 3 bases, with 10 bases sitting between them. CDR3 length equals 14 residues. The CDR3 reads CASSGLPVNQPQHF. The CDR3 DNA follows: TGTGCCAGCAGTGGCTTGCCAGTCAATCAGCCCCAGCATTTT.

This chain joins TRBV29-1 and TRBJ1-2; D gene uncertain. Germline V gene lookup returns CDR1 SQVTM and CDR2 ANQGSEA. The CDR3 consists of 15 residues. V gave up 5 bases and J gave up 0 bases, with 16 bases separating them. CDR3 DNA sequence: TGCAGCGTTTTGGAAAGAAGGAGAGCTAACTATGGCTACACCTTC. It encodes CSVLERRRANYGYTF.

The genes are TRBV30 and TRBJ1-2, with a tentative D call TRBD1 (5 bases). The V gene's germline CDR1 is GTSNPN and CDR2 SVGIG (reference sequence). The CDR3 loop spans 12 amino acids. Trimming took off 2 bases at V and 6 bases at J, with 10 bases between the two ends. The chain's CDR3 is CAWSQQENGYTF. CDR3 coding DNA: TGTGCCTGGAGTCAACAGGAGAATGGCTACACCTTC.

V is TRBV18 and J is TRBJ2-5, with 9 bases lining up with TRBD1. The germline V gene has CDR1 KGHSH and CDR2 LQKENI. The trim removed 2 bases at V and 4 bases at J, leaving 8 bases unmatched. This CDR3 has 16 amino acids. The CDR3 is CASSPVYRGRGETQYF. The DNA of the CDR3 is TGTGCCAGCTCACCAGTTTACAGGGGGCGAGGAGAGACCCAGTACTTC.

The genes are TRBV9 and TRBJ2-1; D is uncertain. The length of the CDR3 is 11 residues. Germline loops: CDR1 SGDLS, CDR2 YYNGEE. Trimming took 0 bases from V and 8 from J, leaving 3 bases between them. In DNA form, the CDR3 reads TGTGCCAGCAGCGTAGCTCATGAGCAGTTCTTC. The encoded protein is CASSVAHEQFF.

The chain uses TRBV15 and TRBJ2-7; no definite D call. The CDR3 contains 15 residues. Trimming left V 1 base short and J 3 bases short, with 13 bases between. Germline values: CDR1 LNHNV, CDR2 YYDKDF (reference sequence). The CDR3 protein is CATSRAYDSYYEQYF. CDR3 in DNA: TGTGCCACCAGCAGAGCTTACGACTCTTACTACGAGCAGTACTTC.

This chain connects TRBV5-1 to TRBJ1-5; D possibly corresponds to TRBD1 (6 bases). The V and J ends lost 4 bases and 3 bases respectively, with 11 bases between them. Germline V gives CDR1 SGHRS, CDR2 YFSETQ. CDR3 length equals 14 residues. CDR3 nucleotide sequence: TGCGCCAGCAGCCCACAGGGCGACAATCAGCCCCAGCATTTT. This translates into CASSPQGDNQPQHF.